This T cell receptor (beta chain) was obtained from a study of metastatic and nonmetastatic thyroid tumors. Background on the study: Both malignant and benign thyroid patients supplied peripheral blood and tumor or nodule tissue samples, across which the repertoires of these patients were then compared. Regarding the study as a whole: Significantly higher TCR beta diversity was reportedly seen in malignant thyroid tumors than benign nodules, in blood and tumor.

As handled by the study authors: A classifier of distant metastasis in papillary thyroid cancer was built from CDR3 differences (across clinicopathological groups). Via MiXCR, TCRdb re-called the PCR reads. Here the V and J calls rest on TCRdb's processing, not on the authors' analysis. The sample has roughly 90,000 clones, around 14% seen once. To note about this clone: The target antigen is unknown. The same CDR3 arises from other DNA sequences in this sample as well.

CDR3 length: 15 residues. Germline-derived CDR1 and CDR2 are SGHRS and YFSETQ. V dropped 0 bases and J dropped 0 bases, with 9 bases sitting between them. No treatment had been given to any patient before thyroid surgery. The J gene is TRBJ1-1, the V gene TRBV5-1, with D hard to call. This receptor was identified in a female donor with papillary thyroid cancer or a benign thyroid nodule (not recorded which). Some clones in this sample may be carry-over from other donors' samples. Sequences were obtained from blood. Written as DNA, the CDR3 is TGCGCCAGCAGCTTGGGCGGTACTATGAACACTGAAGCTTTCTTT. It specifies CASSLGGTMNTEAFF.